Presented here are 30 T cell receptor beta chains from one specimen sequenced in a study of blood T cell repertoires in COVID-19. The table came from immunoSEQ multiplex PCR; TCRdb's copy has only in-frame clones and leaves some out. The sample consists of 310,000 or so clones, roughly 87% of them appearing once. The sequenced sample consisted of PBMCs or T cells enriched from blood (not recorded which). These receptor sequences come from a woman aged 40 to 55 who had recovered from COVID-19.

The chain has TRBV19 and TRBJ2-4; D gene ambiguous. Trimming removed 4 bases at V and 6 bases at J, with 13 bases between. From germline, CDR1 is LNHDA and CDR2 SQIVND (reference sequence). The CDR3 is 14 residues long. CDR3: CASSRLTTGNIQYF. CDR3 coding DNA: TGTGCCAGTAGTAGATTAACGACTGGAAACATTCAGTACTTC.

This clone was found a few times. Written as DNA, the CDR3 is TGCGCCAGCAGCCTCCTGGACAGGGTCTCTGGAAACACCATATATTTT. This encodes CASSLLDRVSGNTIYF. V gene TRBV4-1 combines with J gene TRBJ1-3, with 8 bases identical to TRBD1. V shed 4 bases, J shed 0 bases, and the junction held 5 bases outside the gene matches. Looked up from germline, CDR1 is MGHRA and CDR2 is YSYEKL. The CDR3 is made up of 16 amino acids.

This chain links TRBV3-1 (or the pseudogene TRBV3-2) with TRBJ2-1, with D maybe TRBD2 (5 bases). CDR3 size: 16 residues. Trimming took off 1 base at V and 1 base at J, with 11 bases between the two ends. CDR1 is LGHDT, CDR2 YNNKEL, per germline (reference sequence). CDR3 loop: CASSQGPPGSYNEQFF. The DNA for the CDR3 is TGTGCCAGCAGCCAAGGCCCCCCGGGATCCTACAATGAGCAGTTCTTC.

The chain links TRBV4-3 to TRBJ2-3, with 10 nucleotides matching TRBD2. Germline V lookup: CDR1 LGHNA, CDR2 YSLEER. The CDR3 has 15 residues. Germline trimming cut 2 bases from V and 4 bases from J; bases unmatched to any gene: 3. The CDR3, as DNA: TGCGCCAGCAGCCAAAGCGGGAGGGTCCCAGATACGCAGTATTTT. This sequence encodes CASSQSGRVPDTQYF.

V and J are TRBV2 and TRBJ1-5; D is unclear. CDR3 length: 12 residues. Per germline, CDR1 SNHLY and CDR2 FYNNEI. The V end lost 7 bases, the J end lost 9 bases, and 13 bases lay between the germline ends. CDR3 in DNA: TGTGCCAGCACCGAGGGTGTGGGGCCCCAGCATTTT. Translated: CASTEGVGPQHF.

This clone has more than one count but fewer than ten. The chain employs TRBV4-3 and TRBJ2-1; TRBD2 agrees at 8 bases. CDR3 length: 14 amino acids. CDR1 and CDR2 (germline): LGHNA, YSLEER. The V segment lost 1 base and the J segment 10 bases; nucleotides outside the gene matches: 6. The CDR3 DNA reads as TGCGCCAGCAGCCAAGCGGCGAGCGGGAGAGAGCAGTTCTTC. Residues: CASSQAASGREQFF.

J is TRBJ2-1 and V is TRBV28, with 10 bases identical to TRBD2. The length of the CDR3 is 14 residues. The ends lost 6 bases at V and 4 bases at J; junction bases unmatched: 3. The germline V gene encodes CDR1 MDHEN and CDR2 SYDVKM. The CDR3 reads CASRTSGSYNEQFF. The DNA of the CDR3 is TGTGCCAGCAGGACTAGCGGGTCGTACAATGAGCAGTTCTTC.

CDR3 sequence (DNA): TGTGCCAGCAGCCCAGGGACAGGGACCACAGATACGCAGTATTTT. Protein: CASSPGTGTTDTQYF. The chain uses TRBV3-1 (or the pseudogene TRBV3-2) and TRBJ2-3, with 9 bases aligning to TRBD1. The germline CDR1 and CDR2 sequences are LGHDT and YNNKEL (reference sequence). The V gene end was trimmed by 4 bases and the J gene end by 2 bases; junction bases not matched to a gene: 4. CDR3 length: 15 amino acids.

The chain uses TRBV5-4 and TRBJ2-6, with D tentatively TRBD1 (5 bases). CDR1 and CDR2 from the germline V gene are SGHNT and YYREEE (reference sequence). This CDR3 contains 16 residues. The V end lost 3 bases, the J end lost 2 bases, and 12 bases lay between the germline ends. CDR3 amino acids: CASSSTVSPGANVLTF. The DNA for the CDR3 is TGTGCCAGCAGCTCGACAGTTAGCCCTGGGGCCAACGTCCTGACTTTC.

V is TRBV24-1 and J is TRBJ2-5, with D possibly being TRBD1 (5 bases). Germline assignment: CDR1 KGHDR and CDR2 SFDVKD. Trimming left V 4 bases short and J 2 bases short, with 16 bases between. The CDR3 totals 16 residues. Written as DNA, the CDR3 is TGTGCCACCAGTGAAGGCCATGGCAGGGAACAAGAGACCCAGTACTTC. Translated: CATSEGHGREQETQYF.

The rearrangement uses TRBV7-2 and TRBJ1-6; D is ambiguous. V was clipped by 2 bases and J by 4 bases, with 9 bases between them. Germline lookup yields CDR1 SGHTA and CDR2 FQGNSA. This CDR3 is 15 amino acids long. The CDR3 DNA is TGTGCCAGCAGCTTAATGGGCAGTTATAATTCACCCCTCCACTTT. Its translation: CASSLMGSYNSPLHF.

The rearrangement uses TRBV5-1 and TRBJ2-2; 9 nucleotides agree with TRBD1. From germline, CDR1 is SGHRS and CDR2 YFSETQ. This CDR3 has 17 amino acids. Trimming cost V 7 bases and J 4 bases; bases outside gene matches: 14. The CDR3 region has the DNA TGCGCCAGCCTCCGTAACCCACAGGGGGCGTCCACCGGGGAGCTGTTTTTT. It codes for CASLRNPQGASTGELFF.

J is TRBJ2-6 and V is TRBV18; a weak D match, TRBD2 (7 bases). The CDR3 length is 17 residues. Germline values: CDR1 KGHSH, CDR2 LQKENI. The V end was cut by 0 bases, the J end by 2 bases, with 11 bases between. The CDR3 DNA follows: TGTGCCAGCTCACCACCGTGGGGGGGCACTGGGGCCAACGTCCTGACTTTC. It encodes CASSPPWGGTGANVLTF.

The chain carries TRBV19 and TRBJ2-1, with D tentatively TRBD2 (7 bases). The V gene's germline CDR1 is LNHDA and CDR2 SQIVND (reference sequence). This CDR3 comprises 18 residues. V lost 5 bases to trimming and J lost 3 bases, with 23 bases between them. DNA of the CDR3: TGTGCCAGTAGTCAATCCTCTAGCGGAGGGGGATACTACAATGAGCAGTTCTTC. Translated: CASSQSSSGGGYYNEQFF.

The V and J genes are TRBV15 and TRBJ2-7; TRBD2 agrees at 12 bases. V trimming: 8 bases; J trimming: 5 bases; junction bases outside the gene matches: 10. Germline lookup yields CDR1 LNHNV and CDR2 YYDKDF (reference sequence). The CDR3 has 15 amino acids. The CDR3 DNA is TGTGCCACCGGGGGGAGGACTAGCGGGAACGACGAGCAGTACTTC. It codes for CATGGRTSGNDEQYF.

This clone was picked up a small number of times. The sample holds other DNA sequences that translate to the same CDR3. This chain uses TRBV27 with TRBJ1-2, with TRBD1 matching 8 bases. With 6 bases clipped from V and 2 bases from J, the junction kept 2 bases outside the gene matches. Germline CDR1 is MNHEY and CDR2 is SMNVEV (reference sequence). CDR3 length: 13 residues. This CDR3 reads CASRRTGNYGYTF. In DNA form, the CDR3 reads TGTGCCAGCAGACGGACAGGGAACTATGGCTACACCTTC.

V and J are TRBV2 and TRBJ2-3; perhaps TRBD2 as D (6 bases). Trimming left V 6 bases short and J 1 base short, with 11 bases between. CDR3 length: 14 residues. Germline V gives CDR1 SNHLY, CDR2 FYNNEI. The CDR3 loop is CASRLGGGTDTQYF. CDR3 DNA sequence: TGTGCCAGCAGGCTAGGAGGGGGCACAGATACGCAGTATTTT.

Worth noting for this clone: In the same sample, other DNA sequences code for this CDR3. The V and J genes are TRBV18 and TRBJ1-3; D gene ambiguous. The CDR3 consists of 16 residues. The V and J ends lost 2 bases and 0 bases respectively, with 11 bases between them. Germline V gene data show CDR1 as KGHSH and CDR2 as LQKENI. CDR3 amino acids: CASSPDRQTSGNTIYF. CDR3 nucleotide sequence: TGTGCCAGCTCACCAGACCGACAAACCTCTGGAAACACCATATATTTT.

The V and J genes are TRBV30 and TRBJ1-1, with 7 bases fitting TRBD1. The junction had 1 base not matched to a gene; V was cut back by 3 bases and J by 0 bases. The CDR3 is made up of 13 amino acids. Germline V gene lookup returns CDR1 GTSNPN and CDR2 SVGIG (reference sequence). This CDR3 reads CAWRGTVNTEAFF. CDR3 coding DNA: TGTGCCTGGAGGGGGACAGTGAACACTGAAGCTTTCTTT.

The gene calls are TRBV7-3 and TRBJ2-1; possible D gene TRBD1, 6 bases. Trimming took 3 bases from V and 5 from J, leaving 17 bases between them. This CDR3 region has 16 residues. Germline CDR1 reads SGHTA; CDR2 reads FQGTGA. In DNA form, the CDR3 reads TGTGCCAGCAGCTTGGTGGCCGGGACAAAGAACAATGAGCAGTTCTTC. This translates into CASSLVAGTKNNEQFF.

V gene TRBV4-3 combines with J gene TRBJ2-1; D is perhaps TRBD2 (5 bases). The ends were cut back, 4 bases at V and 7 bases at J, with 14 bases in the middle. CDR1 is LGHNA, CDR2 YSLEER, per germline. The length of the CDR3 is 14 residues. CDR3 region: CASSRGWSTNEQFF. DNA of the CDR3: TGCGCCAGCAGCCGCGGGTGGAGTACGAATGAGCAGTTCTTC.

V gene TRBV2 combines with J gene TRBJ2-5, with 7 bases that match TRBD1. The CDR3 loop spans 12 amino acids. With V trimmed by 4 bases and J by 6 bases, 2 bases remained unmatched. Per the germline V gene, CDR1 is SNHLY and CDR2 is FYNNEI. CDR3 amino acids: CASSGQGQTQYF. The CDR3 DNA sequence: TGTGCCAGCAGTGGACAGGGACAGACCCAGTACTTC.

The V gene is TRBV5-1, the J gene TRBJ2-2, with 8 bases fitting TRBD2. The CDR3 spans 15 residues. In germline, CDR1 is SGHRS, CDR2 YFSETQ. Trimming at V came to 1 base and at J to 1 base, leaving 0 bases not matched to a gene. The CDR3 bases are TGCGCCAGCAGCTTGAGCGGGAGGAACACCGGGGAGCTGTTTTTT. Translation: CASSLSGRNTGELFF.

The V and J genes are TRBV30 and TRBJ1-5; D remains unclear. The germline V and J ends were trimmed by 5 bases and 5 bases, with 13 bases remaining between them. The CDR3 is made up of 13 amino acids. Germline loops: CDR1 GTSNPN, CDR2 SVGIG (reference sequence). CDR3 in DNA: TGTGCCTGGGCGGGGTCAAGGCATCAGCCCCAGCATTTT. Translation: CAWAGSRHQPQHF.

The chain has TRBV28 and TRBJ2-7, with D perhaps TRBD2 (6 bases). Germline lookup yields CDR1 MDHEN and CDR2 SYDVKM. The CDR3 has 14 residues. V gave up 10 bases and J gave up 2 bases, with 18 bases separating them. Here the CDR3 DNA reads TGTGCCACCAAGGGCGGAGGAGGGACCTACGAGCAGTACTTC. Encoded protein: CATKGGGGTYEQYF. Variable domain in full (rest from reference TRBV28 and TRBJ2-7): DVKVTQSSRYLVKRTGEKVFLECVQDMDHENMFWYRQDPGLGLRLIYFSYDVKMKEKGDIPEGYSVSREKKERFSLILESASTNQTSMYLCATKGGGGTYEQYFGPGTRLTVT.

J is TRBJ2-5 and V is TRBV19; D perhaps matches TRBD2 (6 bases). The CDR3 has 15 residues. Trimming stripped 2 bases from V and 7 bases from J, with 17 bases between. Per germline, CDR1 LNHDA and CDR2 SQIVND (reference sequence). The CDR3 DNA reads as TGTGCCAGTAGTATAAGGAGCGGGCCCTGGGGGACCCAGTACTTC. It encodes CASSIRSGPWGTQYF.

V and J are TRBV2 and TRBJ2-7; possible D gene TRBD2, 6 bases. The V end lost 4 bases, the J end lost 5 bases, and 15 bases lay between the germline ends. Germline loops: CDR1 SNHLY, CDR2 FYNNEI. The length of the CDR3 is 14 residues. The CDR3 loop is CASSGRDPSNEQYF. CDR3 coding DNA: TGTGCCAGCAGTGGGCGGGACCCAAGCAACGAGCAGTACTTC.

The chain is built from TRBV9 and TRBJ1-6; no clear D gene. This CDR3 is 13 amino acids long. The V end lost 2 bases, the J end lost 7 bases, and 7 bases lay between the germline ends. Germline CDR1 is SGDLS and CDR2 is YYNGEE. In DNA form, the CDR3 reads TGTGCCAGCAGCGTCGACTCAAATTCACCCCTCCACTTT. This sequence encodes CASSVDSNSPLHF.

Points on this clone: Different DNA sequences within this sample yield the same CDR3. The rearrangement joins TRBV7-9 to TRBJ2-1, with 7 bases that match TRBD2. Germline trimming cut 0 bases from V and 4 bases from J; bases unmatched to any gene: 0. This CDR3 comprises 14 residues. CDR1 and CDR2 (germline): SEHNR, FQNEAQ (reference sequence). In nucleotides, the CDR3 is TGTGCCAGCAGCTTAGCTAGCGGGTACAATGAGCAGTTCTTC. This sequence encodes CASSLASGYNEQFF.

This clone was counted once. The chain combines TRBV7-3 with TRBJ2-1, with TRBD1 identical over 7 bases. The V segment lost 4 bases and the J segment 3 bases; nucleotides outside the gene matches: 6. This CDR3 comprises 15 residues. CDR1 and CDR2 (germline): SGHTA, FQGTGA. The CDR3 loop is CASSSPGTVYNEQFF. The CDR3 nucleotides read TGTGCCAGCAGCTCACCCGGGACAGTCTACAATGAGCAGTTCTTC.